This TCR beta chain was obtained from a study of cytomegalovirus exposure and HLA in healthy donors. V dropped 6 bases and J dropped 1 base, with 18 bases sitting between them. The CDR3 loop spans 16 amino acids. The V gene's germline CDR1 is MNHEY and CDR2 SMNVEV (reference sequence). The primer mix had 60 Vbeta and 13 Jbeta primers. TCRdb's table, derived via immunoSEQ multiplex PCR, lists solely in-frame clones and lacks some. The table for this sample gives about 110,000 clones. The chain uses TRBV27 and TRBJ2-5; D might be TRBD2 (6 bases). This receptor was identified in a man in his forties or fifties in good health and CMV-seropositive. The specimen sequenced was PBMCs. CDR3 sequence reads: CASSLWGLRVQETQYF. The CDR3 DNA sequence: TGTGCCAGCAGCCTCTGGGGACTCCGGGTCCAAGAGACCCAGTACTTC.